What follows is one T cell receptor beta chain and its context. Assay: immunoSEQ multiplex PCR; the TCRdb copy retains only in-frame clones and omits some. The sample yields 40,000 to 45,000 clones, about 91% seen once. The CDR3 is made up of 15 amino acids. Per germline, CDR1 LNHDA and CDR2 SQIVND (reference sequence). The trim removed 5 bases at V and 4 bases at J, leaving 7 bases unmatched. These data come from a study of T cell changes during pregnancy in multiple sclerosis. The source is a female donor with multiple sclerosis, enrolled in a pregnancy study. The source material was CD4+ T cells from peripheral blood mononuclear cells, sampled before pregnancy. The rearrangement joins TRBV19 to TRBJ2-2, with 7 positions matching TRBD1. The CDR3 loop reads CASSPLTGSTGELFF. The CDR3 nucleotides are TGTGCCAGTAGTCCGCTGACAGGGAGCACCGGGGAGCTGTTTTTT.